A selection of T cell receptor beta chains follows, all from one sample in a study of OX40 agonist ivuxolimab in advanced cancers. Libraries were prepared by immunoSEQ multiplex PCR; TCRdb keeps only in-frame clonotypes and omits some of them. The sample contains about 25,000 clones, 70% to 90% of which appear only once. The source was CD4+ or CD8+ T cells sorted from blood, collected in a trial of the OX40 agonist ivuxolimab. All receptors come from an adult with an advanced solid tumor such as melanoma, head and neck, liver or kidney cancer. The CDR3 runs from the conserved cysteine through the conserved F or W. Fields, in order: D gene, J gene, V gene, clone size, CDR3 protein. The D gene is left open where the match is weak. The size field is filled for only some rows; it gives once, few, many or a size class.

d_gene: TRBD2
j_gene: TRBJ2-5
v_gene: TRBV14
abundance: NA
CDR3aa: CASSPLGGATAETQYF

d_gene: TRBD2
j_gene: TRBJ2-7
v_gene: TRBV28
abundance: NA
CDR3aa: CASSFPQGERGDYEQYF

d_gene: TRBD1
j_gene: TRBJ1-2
v_gene: TRBV29-1
abundance: NA
CDR3aa: CSVLTTGLYGYTF

d_gene: NA
j_gene: TRBJ1-1
v_gene: TRBV18
abundance: NA
CDR3aa: CASSPPINTEAFF

d_gene: NA
j_gene: TRBJ1-4
v_gene: TRBV5-1
abundance: NA
CDR3aa: CASSLKGGEKLFF

d_gene: NA
j_gene: TRBJ1-1
v_gene: TRBV7-6
abundance: NA
CDR3aa: CASSKDGNTEAFF

d_gene: TRBD1
j_gene: TRBJ1-5
v_gene: TRBV15
abundance: NA
CDR3aa: CATSRDDRGGDQPQHF

d_gene: NA
j_gene: TRBJ1-3
v_gene: TRBV30
abundance: few
CDR3aa: CAHRAGNTIYF

d_gene: TRBD2
j_gene: TRBJ2-3
v_gene: TRBV5-6
abundance: NA
CDR3aa: CASSLTSGGATDTQYF

d_gene: TRBD2
j_gene: TRBJ2-1
v_gene: TRBV4-2
abundance: once
CDR3aa: CASSPGTSGGDLPLHNEQFF

d_gene: NA
j_gene: TRBJ2-1
v_gene: TRBV19
abundance: NA
CDR3aa: CASSTWTWGEQFF

d_gene: NA
j_gene: TRBJ1-3
v_gene: TRBV28
abundance: once
CDR3aa: CASSFRGTGNTIYF

d_gene: TRBD1
j_gene: TRBJ1-5
v_gene: TRBV4-1
abundance: few
CDR3aa: CASSQGQGYSNQPQHF

d_gene: TRBD1
j_gene: TRBJ2-7
v_gene: TRBV19
abundance: NA
CDR3aa: CASSPSTGALYEQYF

d_gene: TRBD1
j_gene: TRBJ1-2
v_gene: TRBV19
abundance: NA
CDR3aa: CASSQGEHGYTF

d_gene: NA
j_gene: TRBJ2-1
v_gene: TRBV6-4
abundance: NA
CDR3aa: CASSATPEGWDEQFF

d_gene: NA
j_gene: TRBJ2-2
v_gene: TRBV6-4
abundance: NA
CDR3aa: CASSDDGSTGELFF

d_gene: NA
j_gene: TRBJ1-5
v_gene: TRBV7-9
abundance: few
CDR3aa: CASSLVAFSSQHF

d_gene: NA
j_gene: TRBJ2-1
v_gene: TRBV29-1
abundance: few
CDR3aa: CSVVNSGYNEQFF

d_gene: NA
j_gene: TRBJ2-3
v_gene: TRBV5-4
abundance: NA
CDR3aa: CASSFGLVIDTQYF

d_gene: TRBD1
j_gene: TRBJ1-5
v_gene: TRBV19
abundance: few
CDR3aa: CASAGQGPNQPQHF

d_gene: TRBD1
j_gene: TRBJ2-4
v_gene: TRBV4-2
abundance: NA
CDR3aa: CASSQEEGRGPRGENIQYF

d_gene: NA
j_gene: TRBJ2-1
v_gene: TRBV27
abundance: NA
CDR3aa: CASIGRGNEQFF

d_gene: NA
j_gene: TRBJ2-1
v_gene: TRBV4-1
abundance: NA
CDR3aa: CASSQDQGSEQFF

d_gene: NA
j_gene: TRBJ1-4
v_gene: TRBV21-1
abundance: NA
CDR3aa: CASSPRLDPPATNEKLFF

d_gene: TRBD2
j_gene: TRBJ2-3
v_gene: TRBV7-9
abundance: NA
CDR3aa: CASSLEGSGGDTQYF

d_gene: TRBD2
j_gene: TRBJ2-7
v_gene: TRBV27
abundance: NA
CDR3aa: CASSLASGMNEQYF

d_gene: NA
j_gene: TRBJ2-3
v_gene: TRBV29-1
abundance: NA
CDR3aa: CSVVSGSTDTQYF

d_gene: NA
j_gene: TRBJ1-1
v_gene: TRBV11-2
abundance: once
CDR3aa: CASSPGRTEAFF

d_gene: NA
j_gene: TRBJ2-5
v_gene: TRBV9
abundance: NA
CDR3aa: CASSVGTAHQETQYF

d_gene: TRBD1
j_gene: TRBJ1-1
v_gene: TRBV5-1
abundance: once
CDR3aa: CASSARARGEAEAFF

d_gene: NA
j_gene: TRBJ2-5
v_gene: TRBV9
abundance: NA
CDR3aa: CASSPRMGGQETQYF

d_gene: NA
j_gene: TRBJ2-3
v_gene: TRBV19
abundance: NA
CDR3aa: CASSIGAGSGDTQYF

d_gene: NA
j_gene: TRBJ2-7
v_gene: TRBV29-1
abundance: once
CDR3aa: CSVAGPNYEQYF

d_gene: TRBD1
j_gene: TRBJ2-5
v_gene: TRBV25-1
abundance: NA
CDR3aa: CASSESSNRGQETQYF

d_gene: NA
j_gene: TRBJ2-1
v_gene: TRBV5-6
abundance: once
CDR3aa: CASSLDQSLSGSYNEQFF

d_gene: NA
j_gene: NA
v_gene: TRBV5-1
abundance: NA
CDR3aa: CASSLGQGGPYEQYF

d_gene: TRBD1
j_gene: TRBJ2-5
v_gene: TRBV27
abundance: NA
CDR3aa: CASSSPGQGRETQYF

d_gene: TRBD2
j_gene: TRBJ2-7
v_gene: TRBV7-9
abundance: NA
CDR3aa: CASSLGPGGSTYEQYF

d_gene: NA
j_gene: TRBJ1-1
v_gene: TRBV7-6
abundance: few
CDR3aa: CASSLAMNTEAFF

d_gene: TRBD2
j_gene: TRBJ2-2
v_gene: TRBV27
abundance: NA
CDR3aa: CASSLSAGGRFGELFF

d_gene: NA
j_gene: TRBJ1-2
v_gene: TRBV27
abundance: NA
CDR3aa: CASSLSGAGGYTF

d_gene: TRBD2
j_gene: TRBJ2-7
v_gene: TRBV4-2
abundance: NA
CDR3aa: CASSQGTSGTYEQYF